The rows below give T cell receptor beta chains drawn from one sample of a study of PD-1 blockade in mismatch repair-deficient tumors. The repertoire was sequenced with immunoSEQ multiplex PCR; TCRdb's copy has only in-frame clones and lacks some. The sample records over 100,000 clones, 60% to 85% being singletons. Sample: peripheral blood, taken more than 58 weeks after starting pembrolizumab. The origin of the receptors is an adult with mismatch repair-deficient cancer. CDR3s include the opening cysteine and the closing phenylalanine or tryptophan. D genes are given only for firm matches. Expanded clones get a size class; other rows say once, few or many, or leave the size out.

abundance	v_gene	j_gene	d_gene	CDR3aa	CDR3nt
.	TRBV19	TRBJ2-1	TRBD2	CAIGPPGLGSNEQFF	TGTGCCATAGGCCCCCCGGGACTAGGTTCCAATGAGCAGTTCTTC
.	TRBV5-1	TRBJ2-6	.	CASTVGGPPSGANVLTF	TGCGCCAGCACCGTCGGTGGCCCACCTTCTGGGGCCAACGTCCTGACTTTC
.	TRBV7-7	TRBJ2-1	.	CASSLTSYNEQFF	TGTGCTAGCAGCCTAACATCCTACAATGAGCAGTTCTTC
.	TRBV28	TRBJ1-2	.	CASRPEYGYTF	TGTGCCAGCAGGCCAGAGTATGGCTACACCTTC
.	TRBV5-4	TRBJ2-4	.	CASGMEGLAKNIQYF	TGTGCCAGCGGGATGGAGGGACTAGCCAAAAACATTCAGTACTTC
.	TRBV5-1	TRBJ1-1	TRBD1	CASSSRGLRNTEAFF	TGCGCCAGCAGCTCCAGGGGGCTGAGGAACACTGAAGCTTTCTTT
few	TRBV9	TRBJ2-6	.	CASSVGTASSGANVLTF	TGTGCCAGCAGCGTAGGGACGGCTAGCTCTGGGGCCAACGTCCTGACTTTC
once	TRBV30	TRBJ2-1	.	CAWNSRAIYNEQFF	TGTGCCTGGAATTCGCGGGCTATTTACAATGAGCAGTTCTTC
.	TRBV6-6	TRBJ1-2	.	CASSSGTLYGYTF	TGTGCCAGCAGTTCCGGGACCCTTTATGGCTACACCTTC
.	TRBV11-1	TRBJ2-7	TRBD2	CASSSSGLAGDEQYF	TGTGCCAGCAGCTCGTCGGGACTAGCGGGTGACGAGCAGTACTTC
.	TRBV6-5	TRBJ1-2	.	CASSPWAIYGYTF	TGTGCCAGCAGCCCCTGGGCCATCTATGGCTACACCTTC
.	TRBV7-8	TRBJ1-4	.	CASKTGSPNEKLFF	TGTGCCAGCAAAACAGGCTCTCCTAATGAAAAACTGTTTTTT
few	TRBV11-3	TRBJ2-2	TRBD1	CASSPRDREAGELFF	TGTGCCAGCAGCCCGAGGGACAGGGAGGCCGGGGAGCTGTTTTTT
.	TRBV7-6	TRBJ1-3	.	CASSDLYTGSGNTIYF	TGTGCCAGCAGCGACTTATACACGGGATCCGGAAACACCATATATTTT
.	TRBV11-2	TRBJ2-1	.	CASSTVAAPYNEQFF	TGTGCCAGCAGCACCGTAGCGGCGCCTTACAATGAGCAGTTCTTC
.	TRBV10-3	TRBJ2-5	TRBD2	CAISGTSGRETQYF	TGTGCCATCAGTGGTACTAGCGGGAGAGAGACCCAGTACTTC
.	TRBV9	TRBJ1-1	.	CASSVPSQNTEAFF	TGTGCCAGCAGCGTACCTTCCCAGAACACTGAAGCTTTCTTT
.	TRBV19	TRBJ1-5	.	CASSLRGKGDQPQHF	TGTGCCAGTAGTCTACGGGGTAAGGGCGATCAGCCCCAGCATTTT
.	TRBV18	TRBJ2-2	.	CASSLRAANTGELFF	TGTGCCAGCTCACTACGGGCAGCGAACACCGGGGAGCTGTTTTTT
.	TRBV27	TRBJ1-1	.	CASSTERNTEAFF	TGTGCCAGCAGTACCGAGAGGAACACTGAAGCTTTCTTT
once	TRBV27	TRBJ2-7	TRBD1	CASSLRDSSYYEQYF	TGTGCCAGCAGTTTGAGGGACAGCTCCTACTACGAGCAGTACTTC
.	TRBV14	TRBJ2-2	.	CASSQGLVTGELFF	TGTGCCAGCAGCCAAGGATTAGTCACCGGGGAGCTGTTTTTT
.	TRBV6-5	TRBJ2-7	TRBD1	CASSYLTGDPSYEQYF	TGTGCCAGCAGTTACCTGACAGGGGATCCCTCCTACGAGCAGTACTTC
once	TRBV5-1	TRBJ2-1	.	CASSLTGSNEQFF	TGCGCCAGCAGCTTGACCGGGAGCAATGAGCAGTTCTTC
once	TRBV6-5	TRBJ1-1	.	CASRGRENTEAFF	TGTGCCAGCAGGGGCAGGGAGAACACTGAAGCTTTCTTT
.	TRBV19	TRBJ2-2	.	CASSIDRQGVAGELFF	TGTGCCAGTAGTATAGATAGGCAGGGTGTAGCCGGGGAGCTGTTTTTT
.	TRBV7-2	TRBJ2-7	TRBD2	CASSFPTSGSFNEQYF	TGTGCCAGCAGCTTCCCGACTAGCGGGAGTTTCAACGAGCAGTACTTC
.	TRBV10-3	TRBJ2-7	TRBD2	CAISVWGKTSGIVDDEQYF	TGTGCCATCAGTGTTTGGGGGAAGACTAGCGGGATTGTCGACGACGAGCAGTACTTC
.	TRBV6-1	TRBJ1-1	.	CASRRTGENTEAFF	TGTGCCAGCAGGAGGACCGGAGAGAACACTGAAGCTTTCTTT
.	TRBV6-5	TRBJ2-5	.	CASSYGPRAAQETQYF	TGTGCCAGCAGTTACGGACCGCGGGCAGCCCAAGAGACCCAGTACTTC
few	TRBV30	TRBJ2-3	TRBD2	CAWSGTRSTDTQYF	TGTGCCTGGAGCGGGACTAGGAGCACAGATACGCAGTATTTT
.	TRBV4-2	TRBJ1-1	TRBD1	CASSLSDRGAEAFF	TGTGCCAGCAGCCTGTCGGACAGGGGGGCTGAAGCTTTCTTT
.	TRBV7-9	TRBJ2-1	.	CASSLSRGRSYNEQFF	TGTGCCAGCAGCCTCTCTCGCGGTCGGTCCTACAATGAGCAGTTCTTC
.	TRBV2	TRBJ1-5	.	CASSENGNQPQHF	TGTGCCAGCAGTGAAAACGGCAATCAGCCCCAGCATTTT
.	TRBV4-3	TRBJ2-7	.	CASSQVGGRSYEQYF	TGCGCCAGCAGCCAAGTCGGCGGACGCTCCTACGAGCAGTACTTC
.	TRBV10-3	TRBJ2-7	.	CAISESIQGNHEQYF	TGTGCCATCAGTGAGTCGATTCAGGGGAACCACGAGCAGTACTTC
once	TRBV14	TRBJ1-2	.	CASSQPYLRGYTF	TGTGCCAGCAGCCAACCTTACCTGAGGGGCTACACCTTC
.	TRBV7-2	TRBJ2-7	TRBD2	CASSAGTSRTYEQYF	TGTGCCAGCAGCGCCGGGACTAGCCGAACCTACGAGCAGTACTTC